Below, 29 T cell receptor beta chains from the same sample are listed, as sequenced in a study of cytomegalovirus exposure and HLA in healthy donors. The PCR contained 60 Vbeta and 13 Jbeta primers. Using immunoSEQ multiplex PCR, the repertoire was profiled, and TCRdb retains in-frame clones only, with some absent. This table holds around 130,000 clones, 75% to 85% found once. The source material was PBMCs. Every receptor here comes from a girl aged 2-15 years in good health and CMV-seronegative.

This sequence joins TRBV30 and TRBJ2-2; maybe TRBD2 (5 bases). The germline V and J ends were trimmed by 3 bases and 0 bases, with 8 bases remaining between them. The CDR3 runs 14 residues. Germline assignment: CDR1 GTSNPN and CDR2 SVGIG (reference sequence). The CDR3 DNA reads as TGTGCCTGGAGGACCGGGGCGAACACCGGGGAGCTGTTTTTT. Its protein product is CAWRTGANTGELFF.

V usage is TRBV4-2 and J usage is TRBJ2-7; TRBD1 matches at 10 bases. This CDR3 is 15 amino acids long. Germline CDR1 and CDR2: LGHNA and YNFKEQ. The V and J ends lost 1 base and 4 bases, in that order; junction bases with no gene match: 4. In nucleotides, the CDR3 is TGTGCCAGCAGCCAAGCGTGGGACAGGGGTTACGAGCAGTACTTC. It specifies CASSQAWDRGYEQYF.

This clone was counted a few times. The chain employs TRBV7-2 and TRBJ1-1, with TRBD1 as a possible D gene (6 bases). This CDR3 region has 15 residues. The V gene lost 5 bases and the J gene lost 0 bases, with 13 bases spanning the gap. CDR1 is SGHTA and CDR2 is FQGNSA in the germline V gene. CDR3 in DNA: TGTGCCAGCAGCCCCCGGGGGGGCATGAACACTGAAGCTTTCTTT. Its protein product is CASSPRGGMNTEAFF.

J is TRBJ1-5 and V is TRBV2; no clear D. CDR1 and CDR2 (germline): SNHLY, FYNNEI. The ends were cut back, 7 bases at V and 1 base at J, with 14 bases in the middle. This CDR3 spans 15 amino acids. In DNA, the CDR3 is TGTGCCAGCATGGGTAGAGGCATCAGCAATCAGCCCCAGCATTTT. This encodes CASMGRGISNQPQHF.

CDR3 coding DNA: TGCGCCAGCAGCCAAGATTTACAGACCACAGATACGCAGTATTTT. This codes for CASSQDLQTTDTQYF. The gene calls are TRBV4-3 and TRBJ2-3; D unresolved. There are 15 residues in the CDR3. Germline V gene sequence: CDR1 LGHNA, CDR2 YSLEER. Trimming cost V 0 bases and J 2 bases, with 9 bases left between them.

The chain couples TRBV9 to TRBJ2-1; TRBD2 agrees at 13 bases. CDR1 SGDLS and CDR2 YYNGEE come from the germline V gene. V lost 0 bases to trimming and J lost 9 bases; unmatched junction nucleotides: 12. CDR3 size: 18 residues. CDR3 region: CASSVEGLAGVPFSEQFF. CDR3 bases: TGTGCCAGCAGCGTAGAAGGACTAGCGGGAGTCCCGTTTAGTGAGCAGTTCTTC.

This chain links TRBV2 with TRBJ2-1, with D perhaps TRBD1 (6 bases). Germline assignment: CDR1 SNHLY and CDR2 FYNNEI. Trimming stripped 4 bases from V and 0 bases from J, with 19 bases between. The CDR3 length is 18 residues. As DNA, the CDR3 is TGTGCCAGCAGTGGGGGCAGGGGCGGTCAAAGCTCCTACAATGAGCAGTTCTTC. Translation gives CASSGGRGGQSSYNEQFF.

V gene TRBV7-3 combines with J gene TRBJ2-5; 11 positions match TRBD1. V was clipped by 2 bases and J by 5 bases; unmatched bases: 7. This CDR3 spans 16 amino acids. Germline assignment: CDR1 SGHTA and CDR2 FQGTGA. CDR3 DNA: TGTGCCAGCAGCTTAGGGAGGACAGGGGGCTCGGAGACCCAGTACTTC. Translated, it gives CASSLGRTGGSETQYF.

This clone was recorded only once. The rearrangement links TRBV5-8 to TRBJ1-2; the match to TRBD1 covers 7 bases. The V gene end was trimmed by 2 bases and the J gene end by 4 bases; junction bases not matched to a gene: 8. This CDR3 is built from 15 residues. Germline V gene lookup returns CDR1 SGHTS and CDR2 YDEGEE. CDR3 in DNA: TGTGCCAGCAGCTTCCAACCGACAGGGTTCTATGGCTACACCTTC. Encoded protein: CASSFQPTGFYGYTF.

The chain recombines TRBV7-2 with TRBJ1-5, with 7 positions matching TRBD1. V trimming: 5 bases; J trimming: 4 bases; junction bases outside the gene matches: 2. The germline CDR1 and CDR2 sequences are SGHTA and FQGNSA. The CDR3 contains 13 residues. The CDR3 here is CASSRQGNQPQHF. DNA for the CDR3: TGTGCCAGCAGCCGACAGGGAAATCAGCCCCAGCATTTT.

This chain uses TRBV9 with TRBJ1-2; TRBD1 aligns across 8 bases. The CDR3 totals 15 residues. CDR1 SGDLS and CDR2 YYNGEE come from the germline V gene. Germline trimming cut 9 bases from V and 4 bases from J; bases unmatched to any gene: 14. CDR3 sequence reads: CATTRDDRGRYGYTF. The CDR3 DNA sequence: TGTGCCACGACCCGGGATGACAGGGGCCGCTATGGCTACACCTTC.

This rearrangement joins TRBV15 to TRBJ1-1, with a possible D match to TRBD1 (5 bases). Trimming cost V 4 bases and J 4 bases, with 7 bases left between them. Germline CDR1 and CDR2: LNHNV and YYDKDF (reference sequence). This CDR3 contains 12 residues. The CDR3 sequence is CATSIGGTEAFF. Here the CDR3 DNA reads TGTGCCACCAGCATCGGGGGCACTGAAGCTTTCTTT.

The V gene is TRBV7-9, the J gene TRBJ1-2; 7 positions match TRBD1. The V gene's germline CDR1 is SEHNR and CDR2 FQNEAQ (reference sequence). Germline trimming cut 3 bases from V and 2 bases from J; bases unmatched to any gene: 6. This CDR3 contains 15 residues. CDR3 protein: CASSFWDSPNYGYTF. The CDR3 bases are TGTGCCAGCAGCTTCTGGGACAGCCCGAACTATGGCTACACCTTC.

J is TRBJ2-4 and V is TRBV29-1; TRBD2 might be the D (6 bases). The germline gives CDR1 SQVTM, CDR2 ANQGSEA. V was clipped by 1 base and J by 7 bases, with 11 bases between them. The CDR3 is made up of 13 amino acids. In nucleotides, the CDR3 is TGCAGCGTTGAAGGCGTAGGGAGGAACATTCAGTACTTC. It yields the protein CSVEGVGRNIQYF. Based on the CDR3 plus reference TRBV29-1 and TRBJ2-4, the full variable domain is SAVISQKPSRDICQRGTSLTIQCQVDSQVTMMFWYRQQPGQSLTLIATANQGSEATYESGFVIDKFPISRPNLTFSTLTVSNMSPEDSSIYLCSVEGVGRNIQYFGAGTRLSVL.

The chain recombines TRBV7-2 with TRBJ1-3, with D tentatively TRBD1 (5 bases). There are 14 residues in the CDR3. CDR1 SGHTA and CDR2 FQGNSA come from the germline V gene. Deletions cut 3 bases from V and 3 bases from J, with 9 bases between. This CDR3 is CASSFIDSGNTIYF. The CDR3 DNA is TGTGCCAGCAGCTTCATAGACAGTGGAAACACCATATATTTT.

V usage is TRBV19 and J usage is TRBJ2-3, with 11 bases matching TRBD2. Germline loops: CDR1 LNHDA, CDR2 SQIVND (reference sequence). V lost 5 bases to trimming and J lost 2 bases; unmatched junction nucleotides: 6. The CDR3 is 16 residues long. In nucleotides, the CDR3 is TGTGCCAGTAGTGTAGCGGGGGGGCCCCCCACAGATACGCAGTATTTT. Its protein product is CASSVAGGPPTDTQYF.

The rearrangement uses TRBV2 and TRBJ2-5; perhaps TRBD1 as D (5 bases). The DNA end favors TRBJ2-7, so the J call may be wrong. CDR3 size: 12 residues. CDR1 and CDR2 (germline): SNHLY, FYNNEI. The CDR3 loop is CAWGRDSYEQYF. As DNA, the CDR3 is TGTGCCTGGGGCAGAGACTCCTACGAGCAGTACTTC.

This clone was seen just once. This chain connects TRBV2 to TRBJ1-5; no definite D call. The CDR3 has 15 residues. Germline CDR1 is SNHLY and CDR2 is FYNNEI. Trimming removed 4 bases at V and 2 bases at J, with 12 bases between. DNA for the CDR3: TGTGCCAGCAGTGTTTTTAGCGTGGGCAATCAGCCCCAGCATTTT. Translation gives CASSVFSVGNQPQHF.

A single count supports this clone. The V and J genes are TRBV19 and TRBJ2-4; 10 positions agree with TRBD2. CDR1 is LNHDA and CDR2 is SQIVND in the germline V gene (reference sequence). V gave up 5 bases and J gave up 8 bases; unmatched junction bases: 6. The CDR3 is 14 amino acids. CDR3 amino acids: CASSRSGRYDIQYF. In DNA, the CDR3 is TGTGCCAGTAGTCGTAGCGGGAGGTACGACATTCAGTACTTC. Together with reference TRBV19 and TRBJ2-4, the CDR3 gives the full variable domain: DGGITQSPKYLFRKEGQNVTLSCEQNLNHDAMYWYRQDPGQGLRLIYYSQIVNDFQKGDIAEGYSVSREKKESFPLTVTSAQKNPTAFYLCASSRSGRYDIQYFGAGTRLSVL.

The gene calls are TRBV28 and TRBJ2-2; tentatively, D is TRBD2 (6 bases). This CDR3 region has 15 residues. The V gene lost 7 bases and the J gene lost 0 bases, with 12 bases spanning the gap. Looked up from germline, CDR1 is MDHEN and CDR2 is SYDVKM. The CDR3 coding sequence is TGTGCCAGCAACCCCGGGACTCCGAACACCGGGGAGCTGTTTTTT. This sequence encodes CASNPGTPNTGELFF.

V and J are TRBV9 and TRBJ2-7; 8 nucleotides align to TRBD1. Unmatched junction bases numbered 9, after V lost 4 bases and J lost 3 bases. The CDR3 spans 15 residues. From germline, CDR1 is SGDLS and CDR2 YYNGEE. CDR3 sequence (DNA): TGTGCCAGCAGCCCGTTGGACAGGGTAGACTACGAGCAGTACTTC. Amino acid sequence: CASSPLDRVDYEQYF.

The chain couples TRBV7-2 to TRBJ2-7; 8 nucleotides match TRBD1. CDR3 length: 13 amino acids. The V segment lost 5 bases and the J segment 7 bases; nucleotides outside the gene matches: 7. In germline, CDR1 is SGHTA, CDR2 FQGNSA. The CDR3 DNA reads TGTGCCAGCAGCCGGGACAGGCGATGGGAGCAGTACTTC. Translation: CASSRDRRWEQYF.

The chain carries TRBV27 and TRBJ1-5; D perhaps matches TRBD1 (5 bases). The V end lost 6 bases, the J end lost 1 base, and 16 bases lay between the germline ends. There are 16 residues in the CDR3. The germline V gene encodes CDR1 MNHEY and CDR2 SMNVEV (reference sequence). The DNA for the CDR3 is TGTGCCAGCAGAAGAACAGGAGGGTTCAGCAATCAGCCCCAGCATTTT. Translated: CASRRTGGFSNQPQHF.

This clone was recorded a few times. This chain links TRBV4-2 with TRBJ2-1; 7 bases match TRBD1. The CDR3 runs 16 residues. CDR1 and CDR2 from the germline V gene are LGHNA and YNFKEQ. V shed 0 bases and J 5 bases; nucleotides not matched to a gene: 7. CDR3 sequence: CASSQDIGTADNEQFF. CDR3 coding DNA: TGTGCCAGCAGCCAAGATATAGGGACAGCCGACAATGAGCAGTTCTTC.

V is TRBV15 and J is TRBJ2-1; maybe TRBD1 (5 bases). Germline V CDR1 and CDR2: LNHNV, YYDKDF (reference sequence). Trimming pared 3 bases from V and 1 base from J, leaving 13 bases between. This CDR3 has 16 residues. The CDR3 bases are TGTGCCACCAGCAGTTCGACAGCGCGATCCTACAATGAGCAGTTCTTC. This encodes CATSSSTARSYNEQFF.

In DNA form, the CDR3 reads TGTGCCAGCAGCTTGGGACAGGGGACCCACGAGCAGTACTTC. Amino acids: CASSLGQGTHEQYF. The rearrangement uses TRBV11-2 and TRBJ2-7; TRBD1 matches 10 bases. The CDR3 is 14 amino acids. V lost 3 bases and J lost 5; bases outside the gene matches: 4. Germline V gives CDR1 SGHAT, CDR2 FQNNGV.

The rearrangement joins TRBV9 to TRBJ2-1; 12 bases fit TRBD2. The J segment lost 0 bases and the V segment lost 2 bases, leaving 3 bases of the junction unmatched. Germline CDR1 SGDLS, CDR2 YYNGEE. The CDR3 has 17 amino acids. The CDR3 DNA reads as TGTGCCAGCAGCGTGACTAGCGGGGGCCCCTCCTACAATGAGCAGTTCTTC. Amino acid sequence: CASSVTSGGPSYNEQFF.

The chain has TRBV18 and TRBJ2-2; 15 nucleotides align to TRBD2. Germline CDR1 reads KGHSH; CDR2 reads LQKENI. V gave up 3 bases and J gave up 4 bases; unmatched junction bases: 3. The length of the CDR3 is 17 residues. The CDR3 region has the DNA TGTGCCAGCTCACCCCCGGGACTAGCGGGAGGCACCGGGGAGCTGTTTTTT. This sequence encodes CASSPPGLAGGTGELFF.

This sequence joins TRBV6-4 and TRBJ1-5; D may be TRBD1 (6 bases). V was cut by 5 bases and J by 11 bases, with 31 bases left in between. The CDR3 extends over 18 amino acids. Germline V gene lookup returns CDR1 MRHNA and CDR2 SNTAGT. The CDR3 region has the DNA TGTGCCAGCAGTAATCCTCCCGGACAGAACGACGGATTCTCGGCCCAGCATTTT. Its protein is CASSNPPGQNDGFSAQHF.